The sequence of this T cell receptor (beta chain) was determined in a study of blood T cell repertoires in COVID-19. Looking at the study overall: Sites in the United States, Italy and Spain provided acute and convalescent COVID-19 samples. PBMCs, B-cell-depleted T cells, or T cells provided the cDNA or gDNA that made up the material.

Trimming pared 5 bases from V and 3 bases from J, leaving 17 bases between. CDR3 size: 16 residues. The germline V gene encodes CDR1 MDHEN and CDR2 SYDVKM. Under the authors' procedure: Reference gene primer amplification in the assay estimated nucleated cell counts. The data were produced by immunoSEQ multiplex PCR, yet TCRdb's version contains in-frame clones alone and is incomplete. That table gives V, J and clone size, and the DNA gave D and trimming. There are about 80,000 clones in the sample; roughly 89% occur only once, and 1.9% lies in the top ten. The receptor comes from a woman in her 50s in a cohort sampled during active COVID-19. The specimen sequenced was peripheral blood. The chain uses TRBV28 and TRBJ2-4; D is unresolved. DNA of the CDR3: TGTGCCAGCAGTCCCCCAGCTTTCTCAGGCAAAAACATTCAGTACTTC. This codes for CASSPPAFSGKNIQYF.